This TCR beta chain was obtained from a study of blood T cells in healthy people across ages. Study-wide points: Per million T cells, TCR beta diversity dropped roughly linearly as age increased.

Healthy individuals of Caucasian origin from Russia, aged about 6 to 95, served as donors. Together with a sample-barcoded 5' primer, a J-beta primer mix was included in a second PCR lasting roughly 6 to 12 cycles. TCRdb itself ran the 5' RACE reads through MiXCR, one entry per CDR3 protein. The sample carries about 1,500,000 distinct CDR3 sequences, 28% recorded once. V was cut by 2 bases and J by 1 base, with 14 bases left in between. This CDR3 contains 16 residues. CDR1 is SEHNR, CDR2 FQNEAQ, per germline (reference sequence). A word on this clonotype: Its matching antigen is unknown.

This chain links TRBV7-9 with TRBJ2-5; D tentatively fits TRBD1 or TRBD2 (5 bases each). The sequence was collected from a woman in her twenties or thirties in good health. Specimen: blood. The chain's CDR3 is CASSLLGARTQETQYF. Here the CDR3 DNA reads TGTGCCAGCAGCTTACTCGGGGCCCGGACCCAAGAGACCCAGTACTTC.